Here is one T cell receptor beta chain with its context. Its recognized antigen is unknown. Base qualities are not recorded, but no much larger clone differs from it by a single base. Genomic DNA was extracted from sorted cells for sequencing of the TCRbeta CDR3 region. The immunoSEQ Assay was used for sequencing of TCRbeta CDR3 regions. The immuneACCESS repertoire file appears here via TCRdb, limited to in-frame rearrangements. These files lack a portion of the clones; in checked studies, under half of the deficit traces to unresolved V genes, and the cause of the others is not known. This sample holds 55,000 to 80,000 clones; about nine tenths were observed only once. 1.3% of the sample rests with the top ten. In the germline V gene, CDR1 corresponds to SGHVS and CDR2 to FQNEAQ. From its cysteine to its phenylalanine, the CDR3 spans 14 amino acids. Kept here is only the CDR3 DNA, which spans 42 bases and is read in frame from base 1. V loses 2 bases, J loses 7 bases, and the germline ends lie 12 bases apart.

The data derive from a study of OX40 agonist ivuxolimab in advanced cancers. About the full investigation: Ivuxolimab, which targeted the costimulatory receptor OX40 (CD134), was an agonistic, fully human IgG2 monoclonal antibody. Intravenous ivuxolimab was administered to patients every 2 weeks at six dose levels: 0.01, 0.1, 0.3, 1.5, 3 and 10 mg/kg. The paper covers the monotherapy dose-escalation part of the phase I ivuxolimab trial, which included N of about 50 patients. Among the roughly 52 dose-escalation patients, approximately 20 had hepatocellular carcinoma, about 15 melanoma, 9 renal cell carcinoma and 9 head and neck cancer. Partial responses were achieved by three dose-escalation patients, of whom one had hepatocellular carcinoma and two had cutaneous melanoma. The dose-escalation cohort was roughly 83% male with a mean age of approximately 60 years, ranging from roughly 20 to 80. Prior anti-PD-1, anti-PD-L1 or anti-CTLA-4 therapy was permitted, and checkpoint inhibitors had been received by about 44% of dose-escalation patients. The point of sequencing TCRbeta in the periphery was to test whether ivuxolimab changed TCR sequence diversity and drove clonal T-cell expansion.

Patients with autoimmune disease history or receiving systemic immunosuppression were excluded from the trial. In every dose cohort, peripheral blood was drawn for TCR sequencing at baseline, cycle 4 day 1, and cycle 7 day 1. The samples were drawn from a first-in-human, open-label, multicenter phase I dose-escalation trial of ivuxolimab. Adults with locally advanced or metastatic melanoma, renal cell, hepatocellular, or head and neck squamous cell carcinoma were enrolled in the trial. CD4+ and CD8+ T cells were sorted separately from peripheral blood before TCR sequencing. Paper-wide results and their limitations: Low levels of normalized T-cell clonal expansion were also seen in some patients who did not respond. Clonal expansion of both CD4+ and CD8+ blood T cells was observed from baseline to week 6 at doses 0.1 to 3.0 mg/kg. Which antigens the clonally expanded peripheral T cells were specific for was not determined. In the 0.1-3.0 mg/kg groups, partial responders had among the lowest normalized peripheral clonal expansion, particularly in CD8+ T cells. After ivuxolimab, CD8+ T cells had more expanded clones than CD4+ T cells on average.

The receptor chain draws on TRBV7-8 and TRBJ1-5; the D gene lacks a confident call. Sequenced here: CD4+ or CD8+ T cells sorted from blood, sampled in a trial of the OX40 agonist ivuxolimab. The sequence was collected from an adult with an advanced solid tumor such as melanoma, head and neck, liver or kidney cancer. This receptor carries the CDR3 CASSLFGEYQPQHF. Read as DNA, the sequence is TGTGCCAGCAGCTTATTCGGGGAATACCAGCCCCAGCATTTT.